This T cell receptor beta chain originates from a study of shared clonotypes between healthy human individuals. The study's findings and limits: All-four-donor shared clonotypes had higher generation probabilities than non-shared clonotypes did. Of the naive CD4 clonotypes, around 4.8% were shared across four donors. Naive subsets, compared against memory subsets, generally had larger estimated richness values.

Using immunoSEQ multiplex PCR, the repertoire was profiled, and TCRdb retains in-frame clones only, with some absent. The table lists 150,000 to 200,000 clones, approximately 95% of them singletons, with 0.067% in the top ten. Remarks on this clone: Its antigen is still unknown.

CDR3 length equals 17 residues. CDR1 and CDR2 (germline): SGHVS, FQNEAQ. Trimming removed 0 bases at V and 0 bases at J, with 15 bases between. The sample taken for sequencing was naive CD4+ T cells sorted from blood. Documented subset: CD45RA+ positively selected. The J gene is TRBJ2-7, the V gene TRBV7-8, with unresolved D. This TCR derives from a woman aged 25 to 39 in good health. The CDR3 is CASSLAPVAPTSYEQYF. CDR3 in DNA: TGTGCCAGCAGCTTAGCGCCCGTAGCACCTACCTCCTACGAGCAGTACTTC.